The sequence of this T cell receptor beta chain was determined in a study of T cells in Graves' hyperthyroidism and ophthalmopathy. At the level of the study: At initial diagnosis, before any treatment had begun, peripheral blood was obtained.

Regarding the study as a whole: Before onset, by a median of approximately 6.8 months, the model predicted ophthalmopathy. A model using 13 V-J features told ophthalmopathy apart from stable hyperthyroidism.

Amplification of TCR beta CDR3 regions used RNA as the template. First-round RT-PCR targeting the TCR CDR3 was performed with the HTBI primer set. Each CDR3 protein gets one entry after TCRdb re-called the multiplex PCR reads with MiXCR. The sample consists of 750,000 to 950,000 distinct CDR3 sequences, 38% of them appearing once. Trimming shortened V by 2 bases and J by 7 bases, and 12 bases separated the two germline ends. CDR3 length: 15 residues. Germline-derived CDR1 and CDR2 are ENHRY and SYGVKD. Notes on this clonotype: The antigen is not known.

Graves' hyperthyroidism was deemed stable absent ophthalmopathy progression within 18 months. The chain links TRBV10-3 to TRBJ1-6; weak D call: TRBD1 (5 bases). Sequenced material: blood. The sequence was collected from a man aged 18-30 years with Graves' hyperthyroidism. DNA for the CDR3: TGTGCCATCAGTGAGCTGCAGGGAGGCAATTCACCCCTCCACTTT. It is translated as CAISELQGGNSPLHF.